These 32 T cell receptor beta chains originate from one sample sequenced in a study of blood T cells in healthy people across ages. Combining a sample-barcoded 5' primer with a J-beta primer mix, a second PCR ran for about 7 to 11 cycles. From the 5' RACE reads, TCRdb called clonotypes with MiXCR, one entry per CDR3 protein. The table includes about 1.4 million distinct CDR3 sequences, around 59% detected once. Input material: blood. The source of these receptors is a man younger than 35 in good health.

This rearrangement joins TRBV4-3 to TRBJ2-7, with 8 bases identical to TRBD1. The ends lost 4 bases at V and 2 bases at J; junction bases unmatched: 16. CDR3 length: 18 residues. In germline, CDR1 is LGHNA, CDR2 YSLEER. In nucleotides, the CDR3 is TGCGCCAGCAGCCCCCTGGCTCGCGACAGGGGAGACCCCTACGAGCAGTACTTC. Translated, it gives CASSPLARDRGDPYEQYF.

The V and J genes are TRBV21-1 and TRBJ2-3; no check of the table's D call, TRBD2, against the DNA was made. TRBV21-1 is recorded as a pseudogene. CDR3 length equals 17 residues. The CDR3 DNA follows: TGTGCCAGCAGCAAACCCCCCCGAGAGGGCTGGTCAGATACGCAGTATTTT. It specifies CASSKPPREGWSDTQYF.

The chain is built from TRBV7-8 and TRBJ2-1; 10 bases line up with TRBD2. After removal of 5 bases from V and 5 bases from J, the junction contained 12 bases not matched to a gene. Germline V gene data show CDR1 as SGHVS and CDR2 as FQNEAQ. The CDR3 consists of 17 residues. The CDR3 DNA reads as TGTGCCAGCAGCCCCGGGTTACTAGCGGGATTCGACAATGAGCAGTTCTTC. Residues: CASSPGLLAGFDNEQFF.

The chain is built from TRBV20-1 and TRBJ2-7, with D possibly matching TRBD2 (6 bases). V shed 0 bases and J shed 8 bases, with 11 bases lying between them. Germline V gene sequence: CDR1 DFQATT, CDR2 SNEGSKA (reference sequence). CDR3 length equals 12 residues. The CDR3 loop is CSARDGGWQQYF. In DNA, the CDR3 is TGCAGTGCTAGAGATGGGGGGTGGCAGCAGTACTTC.

In its sample, this clonotype was seen once. One end of the junction varies from germline; a read error may be responsible. V is TRBV5-1 and J is TRBJ2-3; no clear D. This CDR3 has 16 residues. Per the germline V gene, CDR1 is SGHRS and CDR2 is YFSETQ. The CDR3 is CASGLAHDTSTDTQYF. In DNA form, the CDR3 reads TGCGCCAGCGGCTTGGCCCACGACACCAGCACAGATACGCAGTATTTT.

This clonotype was counted once. This sequence joins TRBV6-4 and TRBJ2-1; 9 bases match TRBD2. The V gene end was trimmed by 7 bases and the J gene end by 5 bases; junction bases not matched to a gene: 9. Per germline, CDR1 MRHNA and CDR2 SNTAGT. CDR3 length: 15 residues. The chain's CDR3 is CASTFRTSANNEQFF. In DNA form, the CDR3 reads TGTGCCAGCACTTTCCGGACTAGCGCCAACAATGAGCAGTTCTTC.

This clonotype was detected a few times. The chain links TRBV29-1 to TRBJ1-1, with D maybe TRBD1 (6 bases). The germline CDR1 and CDR2 sequences are SQVTM and ANQGSEA. V was clipped by 3 bases and J by 4 bases, with 9 bases between them. The CDR3 has 12 residues. CDR3 residues: CSVDSGATEAFF. The DNA of the CDR3 is TGCAGCGTTGATTCAGGGGCCACTGAAGCTTTCTTT.

This clonotype was counted many times. The J gene is TRBJ2-7, the V gene TRBV6-2 or TRBV6-3; a possible D gene is TRBD2 (5 bases). The CDR3 runs to 14 residues. Germline assignment: CDR1 MNHEY and CDR2 SVGEGT. Trimming removed 8 bases at V and 3 bases at J, with 17 bases between. The CDR3 DNA follows: TGTGCCAGCCTTCACCGCCCAGGACTCTACGAGCAGTACTTC. It yields the protein CASLHRPGLYEQYF.

In this sample, this clonotype turned up once. The gene calls are TRBV5-1 and TRBJ1-1; no clear D gene. Looked up from germline, CDR1 is SGHRS and CDR2 is YFSETQ. V shed 4 bases and J shed 3 bases, with 13 bases lying between them. The CDR3 contains 14 residues. This CDR3 is CASSPLTDDTEAFF. Here the CDR3 DNA reads TGCGCCAGCAGCCCCCTGACGGATGACACTGAAGCTTTCTTT. Full variable domain (remainder filled in from reference TRBV5-1 and TRBJ1-1): KAGVTQTPRYLIKTRGQQVTLSCSPISGHRSVSWYQQTPGQGLQFLFEYFSETQRNKGNFPGRFSGRQFSNSRSEMNVSTLELGDSALYLCASSPLTDDTEAFFGQGTRLTVV.

V usage is TRBV20-1 and J usage is TRBJ1-1, with D possibly being TRBD1 (6 bases). Trimming left V 6 bases short and J 0 bases short, with 17 bases between. Germline V gives CDR1 DFQATT, CDR2 SNEGSKA (reference sequence). CDR3 length equals 15 residues. CDR3 sequence (DNA): TGCAGTGCACTTGGGGGGGCCGGAATGAACACTGAAGCTTTCTTT. Its protein product is CSALGGAGMNTEAFF.

This chain joins TRBV12-3 or TRBV12-4 and TRBJ2-5; either TRBD1 or TRBD2 may fit D (5 bases each). Trimming cost V 6 bases and J 2 bases, with 22 bases left between them. The CDR3 is 17 amino acids. CDR3 coding DNA: TGTGCCAGCAGCCGTTACACCTACCGGGACGTACAAGAGACCCAGTACTTC. Its translation: CASSRYTYRDVQETQYF.

This sequence joins TRBV15 and TRBJ1-4, with TRBD1 as a possible D gene (6 bases). The germline V and J ends were trimmed by 6 bases and 5 bases, with 10 bases remaining between them. CDR1 LNHNV and CDR2 YYDKDF come from the germline V gene (reference sequence). CDR3 length: 13 amino acids. CDR3 sequence (DNA): TGTGCCACCAGGAGGGGGGGAAATGAAAAACTGTTTTTT. As protein: CATRRGGNEKLFF. Full variable domain (missing parts from reference TRBV15 and TRBJ1-4): DAMVIQNPRYQVTQFGKPVTLSCSQTLNHNVMYWYQQKSSQAPKLLFHYYDKDFNNEADTPDNFQSRRPNTSFCFLDIRSPGLGDTAMYLCATRRGGNEKLFFGSGTQLSVL.

The chain links TRBV12-3 or TRBV12-4 to TRBJ1-2; D gene ambiguous. CDR3 length: 15 amino acids. The V end was cut by 0 bases, the J end by 4 bases, with 12 bases between. The CDR3 spells CASSLAPESFYGYTF. The CDR3 nucleotides read TGTGCCAGCAGTTTAGCGCCGGAGAGCTTCTATGGCTACACCTTC.

The chain joins TRBV21-1 to TRBJ1-4; whether TRBD1, the table's D call, matches the DNA was not checked. TRBV21-1 is a recognized pseudogene. CDR3 size: 16 residues. The CDR3 protein is CASSSDRGPTNEKLFF. The CDR3 nucleotides are TGTGCCAGCAGCAGTGACAGGGGGCCTACTAATGAAAAACTGTTTTTT.

This chain links TRBV7-2 with TRBJ1-4, with 12 nucleotides matching TRBD1. The CDR3 totals 12 residues. The ends lost 10 bases at V and 8 bases at J; junction bases unmatched: 2. CDR1 and CDR2 from the germline V gene are SGHTA and FQGNSA. The CDR3 protein is CATGTGGEKLFF. In DNA, the CDR3 is TGTGCCACTGGGACAGGGGGCGAAAAACTGTTTTTT.

This clonotype turned up a few times. The chain uses TRBV10-3 and TRBJ2-7, with a possible D match to TRBD1 (6 bases). V was cut by 6 bases and J by 3 bases, with 15 bases left in between. Germline-derived CDR1 and CDR2 are ENHRY and SYGVKD. This CDR3 has 14 residues. The CDR3 bases are TGTGCCATCAGGCAAACTACGGACAGCTACGAGCAGTACTTC. It yields the protein CAIRQTTDSYEQYF.

The J gene is TRBJ1-1, the V gene TRBV29-1; maybe TRBD1 (6 bases). The CDR3 extends over 13 amino acids. Germline-derived CDR1 and CDR2 are SQVTM and ANQGSEA. V gave up 7 bases and J gave up 2 bases, with 14 bases separating them. The CDR3 sequence is CSAVQGGNTEAFF. CDR3 nucleotide sequence: TGCAGCGCCGTACAAGGGGGTAACACTGAAGCTTTCTTT.

The chain has TRBV4-1 and TRBJ2-5, with D perhaps matching TRBD1 or TRBD2 (5 bases each). In germline, CDR1 is MGHRA, CDR2 YSYEKL. Trimming pared 4 bases from V and 11 bases from J, leaving 23 bases between. The CDR3 totals 15 residues. This CDR3 reads CASSPLSGPHNEQYF. For the CDR3, the DNA is TGCGCCAGCAGCCCTCTGTCGGGGCCCCACAATGAGCAGTACTTC.

The chain links TRBV9 to TRBJ1-6; D is possibly TRBD1 (5 bases). The CDR3 spans 14 residues. Trimming took off 4 bases at V and 5 bases at J, with 10 bases between the two ends. CDR1 is SGDLS, CDR2 YYNGEE, per germline. CDR3: CASSHRDHNSPLHF. In DNA, the CDR3 is TGTGCCAGCAGCCACCGGGACCATAATTCACCCCTCCACTTT.

This chain joins TRBV4-1 and TRBJ2-3; D may be TRBD2 (5 bases). In germline, CDR1 is MGHRA, CDR2 YSYEKL. The CDR3 is 14 residues long. The CDR3: CASGTRLATDTQYF. CDR3 DNA: TGCGCGTCAGGTACACGGCTAGCAACAGATACGCAGTATTTT.

This chain joins TRBV6-1 and TRBJ2-5, with 11 bases that match TRBD2. J lost 5 bases, V lost 0 bases, and 11 bases had no gene match. Germline V CDR1 and CDR2: MNHNS, SASEGT. CDR3 length equals 18 residues. CDR3 protein: CASSEAVLAGATEETQYF. The CDR3 coding sequence is TGTGCCAGCAGTGAAGCGGTACTAGCGGGAGCTACTGAGGAGACCCAGTACTTC.

The V gene is TRBV11-2, the J gene TRBJ2-1; 12 bases fit TRBD2. Germline values: CDR1 SGHAT, CDR2 FQNNGV. CDR3 length equals 17 residues. The V and J ends lost 5 bases and 7 bases, in that order; junction bases with no gene match: 12. The CDR3 sequence: CASSLRLAGELQNEQFF. The CDR3, as DNA: TGTGCCAGCAGCCTAAGACTAGCGGGAGAGTTACAGAATGAGCAGTTCTTC.

The V gene is TRBV25-1, the J gene TRBJ1-1; tentative D call: TRBD1 (6 bases). V lost 1 base and J lost 1, with 10 bases in between. The CDR3 totals 15 residues. The germline V gene encodes CDR1 MGHDK and CDR2 SYGVNS. The CDR3 protein is CASSESGVENTEAFF. In nucleotides, the CDR3 is TGTGCCAGCAGTGAATCAGGGGTAGAGAACACTGAAGCTTTCTTT. The full variable domain, rest sourced from reference TRBV25-1 and TRBJ1-1, is EADIYQTPRYLVIGTGKKITLECSQTMGHDKMYWYQQDPGMELHLIHYSYGVNSTEKGDLSSESTVSRIRTEHFPLTLESARPSHTSQYLCASSESGVENTEAFFGQGTRLTVV.

A few counts support this clonotype. The chain joins TRBV9 to TRBJ1-1; tentatively, D is TRBD1 (6 bases). The germline V and J ends were trimmed by 4 bases and 1 base, with 23 bases remaining between them. The CDR3 is made up of 18 amino acids. Germline lookup yields CDR1 SGDLS and CDR2 YYNGEE. CDR3: CASSIAGLGAVRNTEAFF. The CDR3 DNA is TGTGCCAGCAGCATCGCAGGGCTGGGGGCGGTCAGGAACACTGAAGCTTTCTTT.

The chain carries TRBV5-1 and TRBJ2-5; D not resolved. The CDR3 consists of 14 residues. Germline V lookup: CDR1 SGHRS, CDR2 YFSETQ. V was clipped by 4 bases and J by 5 bases, with 15 bases between them. CDR3 amino acids: CASSQVLNEETQYF. The CDR3 nucleotides are TGCGCCAGCAGCCAGGTCCTCAATGAGGAGACCCAGTACTTC.

This clonotype was observed a few times. V is TRBV5-1 and J is TRBJ2-1; 7 bases are a match to TRBD2. The CDR3 spans 16 residues. V shed 5 bases and J 5 bases; nucleotides not matched to a gene: 13. Germline V gene data show CDR1 as SGHRS and CDR2 as YFSETQ. CDR3 sequence: CASRLRPGGTDNEQFF. CDR3 sequence (DNA): TGCGCCAGCAGACTACGTCCCGGGGGGACCGACAATGAGCAGTTCTTC.

This clonotype has a handful of counts. This sequence joins TRBV12-3 or TRBV12-4 and TRBJ1-6; D uncertain. Between the trimmed V and J ends, which lost 3 bases and 5 bases, there was a span of 8 bases. CDR3 size: 14 residues. The CDR3 region is CASSLAGDNSPLHF. The CDR3 DNA reads TGTGCCAGCAGTTTGGCCGGGGATAATTCACCCCTCCACTTT.

Only a few counts were recorded for this clonotype. The chain combines TRBV12-3 or TRBV12-4 with TRBJ2-3; D gene uncertain. The CDR3 is 15 amino acids. Between the trimmed V and J ends, which lost 3 bases and 6 bases, there was a span of 16 bases. Here the CDR3 DNA reads TGTGCCAGCAGTTTGAGTGGATACTTGCTGGATACGCAGTATTTT. Protein product: CASSLSGYLLDTQYF.

The chain links TRBV12-3 or TRBV12-4 to TRBJ1-5, with D unresolved. CDR3 size: 16 residues. V lost 5 bases and J 10 bases, leaving 24 bases between the germline ends. The CDR3 coding sequence is TGTGCCAGCAGTGGTGTATCAGGTTCATATATAGAACCCCAGCATTTT. As protein: CASSGVSGSYIEPQHF.

This clonotype was seen only a few times. A junction boundary mismatches the germline segment, possibly from a read error. This chain connects TRBV2 to TRBJ2-7; 10 bases align to TRBD1. The CDR3 runs 14 residues. The V gene's germline CDR1 is SNHLY and CDR2 FYNNEI. DNA for the CDR3: TGTGTCAGCAGGCACGGGACAGGGGAGTACGAGCAGTACTTC. As protein: CVSRHGTGEYEQYF.

The sample holds a few counts of this clonotype. This chain joins TRBV10-3 and TRBJ2-1, with TRBD2 matching over 7 bases. CDR1 and CDR2 (germline): ENHRY, SYGVKD. V gave up 3 bases and J gave up 6 bases; unmatched junction bases: 14. The CDR3 contains 17 residues. The CDR3 region is CAISDPRLAGFRNEQFF. DNA for the CDR3: TGTGCCATCAGTGACCCTCGATTAGCGGGCTTTCGCAATGAGCAGTTCTTC.

This clonotype was seen a single time. This sequence joins TRBV11-2 and TRBJ1-2; 9 bases agree with TRBD1. CDR3 length: 14 residues. Trimming at V came to 5 bases and at J to 8 bases, leaving 9 bases not matched to a gene. Germline CDR1 reads SGHAT; CDR2 reads FQNNGV. The DNA for the CDR3 is TGTGCCAGCAGCCCAGGGACAGGGAGTGTCGGCTACACCTTC. Amino acid sequence: CASSPGTGSVGYTF.